What follows is one TCR beta chain and its context. The study drew participants aged about 18 to 95 years from 20 to 30 US areas. A COVID-19 case was met by exposed participants within 2 weeks before study entry. The sample originates from a study of blood T cell repertoires in COVID-19. Study context: The study drew acute and convalescent COVID-19 samples from the United States, Italy and Spain.

Assay used: immunoSEQ multiplex PCR; TCRdb lists only in-frame clones, some missing. This sample carries approximately 340,000 clones, roughly nine tenths of them seen once, and the ten largest clones take over 0.7%. This CDR3 region has 17 residues. Looked up from germline, CDR1 is MNHEY and CDR2 is SMNVEV (reference sequence). The V segment lost 6 bases and the J segment 0 bases; nucleotides outside the gene matches: 6. This receptor was obtained from a woman in her thirties or forties who had been exposed to COVID-19. Sequencing was done on a sample of PBMCs or T cells enriched from blood (not recorded which). V is TRBV27 and J is TRBJ2-6; 9 bases line up with TRBD1. The CDR3 bases are TGTGCCAGCAGCCCCGGACAGGGGAACTCTGGGGCCAACGTCCTGACTTTC. This gives the protein CASSPGQGNSGANVLTF.